This T cell receptor beta chain was recovered during a study of siplizumab effects on memory and regulatory T cells. Study-level results: Naive or memory phenotype was unassignable for roughly 75-96% of proliferating CD4+ or CD8+ clones.

This table comes from immunoSEQ multiplex PCR, and its TCRdb copy is limited to in-frame clones, with some not included. The data contain 100,000 or so clones, roughly 92% of them seen just once; the ten biggest clones take up under 0.65%. On this clone itself: Its antigen is unknown.

The CDR3 runs to 12 residues. V lost 6 bases, J lost 9 bases, and 15 bases lay in between. Germline V gene lookup returns CDR1 MNHNS and CDR2 SASEGT. V and J are TRBV6-1 and TRBJ2-7; D gene unclear. The sequenced sample consisted of Tregs sorted from blood. This TCR derives from a human donor in good health. CDR3 protein: CASRIGDMGQYF. Here the CDR3 DNA reads TGTGCCAGCAGGATAGGAGACATGGGGCAGTACTTC.